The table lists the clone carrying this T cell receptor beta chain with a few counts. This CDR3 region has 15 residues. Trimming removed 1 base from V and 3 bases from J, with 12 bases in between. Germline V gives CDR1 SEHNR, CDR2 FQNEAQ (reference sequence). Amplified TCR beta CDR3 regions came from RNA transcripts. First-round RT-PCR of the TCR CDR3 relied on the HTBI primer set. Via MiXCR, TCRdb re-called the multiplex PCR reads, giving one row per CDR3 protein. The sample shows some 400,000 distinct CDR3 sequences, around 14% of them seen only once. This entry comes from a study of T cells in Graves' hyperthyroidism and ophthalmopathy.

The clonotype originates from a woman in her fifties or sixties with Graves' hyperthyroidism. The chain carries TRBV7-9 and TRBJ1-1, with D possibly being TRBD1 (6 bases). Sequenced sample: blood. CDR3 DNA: TGTGCCAGCAGCTTAGGCTTGGGGGCTTACACTGAAGCTTTCTTT. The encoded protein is CASSLGLGAYTEAFF.